This passage covers 21 T cell receptor beta chains from one sample sequenced in a study of blood T cell repertoires in COVID-19. TCRdb's table, derived via immunoSEQ multiplex PCR, lists solely in-frame clones and lacks some. Of approximately 450,000 clones in the sample, about 90% were seen once. The material sequenced was PBMCs or T cells enriched from blood (not recorded which). These receptors all stem from a woman under 30 with acute COVID-19.

J is TRBJ2-5 and V is TRBV4-2; 12 nucleotides line up with TRBD2. The V and J ends lost 1 base and 1 base, in that order; junction bases with no gene match: 4. Germline lookup yields CDR1 LGHNA and CDR2 YNFKEQ. The CDR3 extends over 17 amino acids. CDR3 sequence reads: CASSQGLAGVVQETQYF. The CDR3 nucleotides are TGTGCCAGCAGCCAAGGACTAGCGGGGGTAGTCCAAGAGACCCAGTACTTC.

This sequence joins TRBV28 and TRBJ1-5; maybe TRBD1 (6 bases). The ends were cut back, 8 bases at V and 7 bases at J, with 24 bases in the middle. This CDR3 region has 16 residues. Germline CDR1 is MDHEN and CDR2 is SYDVKM. This CDR3 reads CASVPGGARGYQPQHF. The CDR3 DNA sequence: TGTGCCAGCGTCCCTGGGGGGGCGCGCGGGTACCAGCCCCAGCATTTT.

The V call is TRBV4-1, the J call TRBJ1-2; the D gene is possibly TRBD1 (5 bases). Trimming shortened V by 3 bases and J by 4 bases, and 12 bases separated the two germline ends. From germline, CDR1 is MGHRA and CDR2 YSYEKL. This CDR3 comprises 14 residues. CDR3 in amino acids: CASSQPTAGYGYTF. As DNA, the CDR3 is TGCGCCAGCAGCCAGCCGACAGCCGGCTATGGCTACACCTTC.

CDR3 nucleotides: TGTGCCAGCAGCTTAGGCCCCGGCTTACTTACAGGGGCCTACGAGCAGTACTTC. Its translation is CASSLGPGLLTGAYEQYF. This chain connects TRBV7-9 to TRBJ2-7, with 7 bases identical to TRBD1. Trimming cost V 1 base and J 2 bases; bases outside gene matches: 14. The germline CDR1 and CDR2 sequences are SEHNR and FQNEAQ (reference sequence). The CDR3 runs 18 residues.

This sequence joins TRBV3-1 (or the pseudogene TRBV3-2) and TRBJ1-1; 10 bases are shared with TRBD1. The CDR3 has 16 amino acids. Germline CDR1 and CDR2: LGHDT and YNNKEL (reference sequence). V lost 0 bases, J lost 10 bases, and 11 bases stayed unmatched. The CDR3 coding sequence is TGTGCCAGCAGCCAAGATCAGACAGGGGGCGCGCTTGGAGCTTTCTTT. Its protein product is CASSQDQTGGALGAFF.

V gene TRBV4-1 combines with J gene TRBJ1-6; TRBD1 aligns across 8 bases. Germline CDR1 and CDR2: MGHRA and YSYEKL. The junction had 8 bases not matched to a gene; V was cut back by 3 bases and J by 10 bases. This CDR3 spans 15 amino acids. CDR3 in DNA: TGCGCCAGCAGCCAGCCGGACAGGGTGTTCTCACCCCTCCACTTT. Translation: CASSQPDRVFSPLHF.

The rearrangement uses TRBV7-3 and TRBJ2-1; D is possibly TRBD2 (6 bases). Looked up from germline, CDR1 is SGHTA and CDR2 is FQGTGA. This CDR3 comprises 17 residues. V was cut by 4 bases and J by 9 bases, with 25 bases left in between. CDR3 amino acids: CASSSTTGEFKGSEQFF. Here the CDR3 DNA reads TGTGCCAGCAGCTCTACTACGGGGGAGTTTAAGGGAAGTGAGCAGTTCTTC. The whole variable domain, remainder taken from reference TRBV7-3 and TRBJ2-1, is GAGVSQTPSNKVTEKGKYVELRCDPISGHTALYWYRQSLGQGPEFLIYFQGTGAADDSGLPNDRFFAVRPEGSVSTLKIQRTERGDSAVYLCASSSTTGEFKGSEQFFGPGTRLTVL.

The chain uses TRBV19 and TRBJ1-5; TRBD1 aligns across 8 bases. CDR1 is LNHDA and CDR2 is SQIVND in the germline V gene (reference sequence). J was trimmed by 7 bases and V by 8 bases; bases with no gene match: 7. The CDR3 contains 13 residues. CDR3 in DNA: TGTGCCAGTGTGGACAGGGTAGGGCAGCCCCAGCATTTT. Encoded protein: CASVDRVGQPQHF.

This clone was seen just once. V usage is TRBV27 and J usage is TRBJ1-1; possibly TRBD1 for D (5 bases). This CDR3 comprises 13 residues. The V gene's germline CDR1 is MNHEY and CDR2 SMNVEV (reference sequence). V shed 4 bases and J shed 4 bases, with 10 bases lying between them. CDR3 nucleotide sequence: TGTGCCAGCAGTTGGGGGGTGGGCACTGAAGCTTTCTTT. Translation gives CASSWGVGTEAFF.

The V call is TRBV15, the J call TRBJ2-1; 9 nucleotides line up with TRBD2. V dropped 0 bases and J dropped 4; count of bases not matched to a gene: 7. The CDR3 extends over 17 amino acids. Germline assignment: CDR1 LNHNV and CDR2 YYDKDF (reference sequence). The CDR3 coding sequence is TGTGCCACCAGCAGAGAAAGGCGGGGGGGAGGTTACAATGAGCAGTTCTTC. Translated, it gives CATSRERRGGGYNEQFF.

This clone has a single count. The chain joins TRBV11-2 to TRBJ2-6, with TRBD1 identical over 8 bases. Germline trimming cut 3 bases from V and 2 bases from J; bases unmatched to any gene: 12. Germline values: CDR1 SGHAT, CDR2 FQNNGV. This CDR3 is 19 amino acids long. The CDR3 DNA follows: TGTGCCAGCAGCTTGACCCGGACAGGGATTAAGGCTGGGGCCAACGTCCTGACTTTC. Translating gives CASSLTRTGIKAGANVLTF.

The chain uses TRBV3-1 (or the pseudogene TRBV3-2) and TRBJ2-5, with 13 bases matching TRBD2. This CDR3 region has 16 residues. CDR1 LGHDT and CDR2 YNNKEL come from the germline V gene (reference sequence). The ends lost 5 bases at V and 5 bases at J; junction bases unmatched: 8. For the CDR3, the DNA is TGTGCCAGCAGCAGCTGGACTAGCGGGAGAGGGGAGACCCAGTACTTC. It translates to CASSSWTSGRGETQYF.

The V gene is TRBV28, the J gene TRBJ1-1, with D maybe TRBD1 (6 bases). Germline V gene sequence: CDR1 MDHEN, CDR2 SYDVKM. V lost 8 bases, J lost 6 bases, and 28 bases lay in between. This CDR3 contains 17 residues. For the CDR3, the DNA is TGTGCCAGCTACGGAACCCCGAGGAGCAGGGGCATGGCTGAAGCTTTCTTT. It translates to CASYGTPRSRGMAEAFF. The whole variable domain, filled in from reference TRBV28 and TRBJ1-1, reads DVKVTQSSRYLVKRTGEKVFLECVQDMDHENMFWYRQDPGLGLRLIYFSYDVKMKEKGDIPEGYSVSREKKERFSLILESASTNQTSMYLCASYGTPRSRGMAEAFFGQGTRLTVV.

The rearrangement links TRBV6-6 to TRBJ1-5; D unresolved. The CDR3 consists of 13 residues. V was pared by 8 bases and J by 0 bases, with 8 bases between. Germline lookup yields CDR1 MNHNY and CDR2 SVGAGI (reference sequence). Written as DNA, the CDR3 is TGTGCCAGCGGAACAGCTAGCAATCAGCCCCAGCATTTT. The encoded protein is CASGTASNQPQHF.

This chain connects TRBV10-3 to TRBJ1-1, with 7 nucleotides matching TRBD1. The CDR3 has 11 residues. CDR1 and CDR2 from the germline V gene are ENHRY and SYGVKD. V lost 5 bases and J lost 8; bases outside the gene matches: 2. As DNA, the CDR3 is TGTGCCATCAGTCAGGGGGTAGAAGCTTTCTTT. Residues: CAISQGVEAFF.

The rearrangement uses TRBV11-3 and TRBJ1-4, with 8 bases lining up with TRBD1. V lost 4 bases, J lost 7 bases, and 17 bases stayed unmatched. CDR3 length: 18 residues. The germline V gene encodes CDR1 SGHNT and CDR2 YENEEA. CDR3 coding DNA: TGTGCCAGCAGCTCCCAGGACAGGGTTGGTCCCCTGGTTGAAAAACTGTTTTTT. This codes for CASSSQDRVGPLVEKLFF.

V is TRBV27 and J is TRBJ2-7; D may be TRBD2 (5 bases). The germline V gene encodes CDR1 MNHEY and CDR2 SMNVEV (reference sequence). CDR3 length: 15 amino acids. Between the trimmed V and J ends, which lost 3 bases and 2 bases, there was a span of 14 bases. CDR3 residues: CASSFSQRQPYEQYF. For the CDR3, the DNA is TGTGCCAGCAGTTTTAGCCAGCGGCAACCCTACGAGCAGTACTTC.

This chain joins TRBV19 and TRBJ2-1, with D maybe TRBD2 (6 bases). Trimming removed 4 bases from V and 9 bases from J, with 25 bases in between. The CDR3 is 17 residues long. Germline CDR1 LNHDA, CDR2 SQIVND (reference sequence). The CDR3 coding sequence is TGTGCCAGTAGTAAAAATCCCCGGGACTCGTCCCCGGGTGAGCAGTTCTTC. This codes for CASSKNPRDSSPGEQFF.

This clone has a single count. V and J are TRBV6-5 and TRBJ1-5; no clear D. The germline gives CDR1 MNHEY, CDR2 SVGAGI. This CDR3 has 15 amino acids. V dropped 6 bases and J dropped 2 bases, with 14 bases sitting between them. The CDR3 is CASSLSGRGNQPQHF. CDR3 in DNA: TGTGCCAGCAGCCTCAGCGGGAGAGGCAATCAGCCCCAGCATTTT.

The chain combines TRBV28 with TRBJ2-7; 8 bases match TRBD1. J was trimmed by 3 bases and V by 6 bases; bases with no gene match: 10. The CDR3 length is 15 residues. Germline CDR1 and CDR2: MDHEN and SYDVKM. CDR3 region: CASRVGTGGVYEQYF. The CDR3 DNA follows: TGTGCCAGCAGGGTAGGCACAGGGGGTGTCTACGAGCAGTACTTC.

This clone was detected only a few times. Other nucleotide sequences from this sample produce the same CDR3. This chain links TRBV29-1 with TRBJ1-1; D gene ambiguous. The CDR3 has 11 amino acids. Germline V gives CDR1 SQVTM, CDR2 ANQGSEA. Trimming left V 7 bases short and J 1 base short, with 7 bases between. CDR3 nucleotides: TGCAGCGGGACTGAGAACACTGAAGCTTTCTTT. Protein: CSGTENTEAFF.